The source of this T cell receptor (beta chain) is a study of cytomegalovirus exposure and HLA in healthy donors (dated by TCRdb to 2016 to 2017). With respect to the entire study: In an earlier analysis of about 560 of the donors, 250 to 300 Gb of sequence data and 117 million unique TCR beta sequences from 150 million to 200 million T cells were reported. Among the roughly 430 genotyped donors, about 83% belonged to the genetic ancestry cluster associated with self-reported Caucasian donors. Across approximately 420 genotyped donors of the cohort, an average of about 250,000 unique TCR beta nucleotide sequences per donor were sequenced, and approximately 17% of those sequences were non-productive. An early release that covered more than 550 HLA-typed donors contained around 330 gigabases of sequencing data and 65 million to 100 million unique TCR sequences. An earlier analysis of about 600 of the donors used high-throughput TCR beta sequencing to judge whether each TCR beta V gene segment behaved as functional or pseudogenic. In a later analysis, previously published TCR beta repertoires from 600 to 850 donors were re-analyzed and high-resolution HLA genotyping was added so that TCR occurrence patterns could be studied. The number of typed donors differed by locus: roughly 629-630 for A, B, C, DRB1 and DQB1; some 500 for DQA1; over 600 for DPA1; and some 430 for DPB1. Alongside the repertoire data, information on donor age, sex, ethnicity and CMV serostatus was compiled. HLA typing included class I and class II loci at four-digit resolution. Five DR-DQ haplotypes were treated as single units for association and clustering because of strong linkage in the cohort. High-throughput TCR immunosequencing, statistical association of individual TCRs with disease status, and machine learning were combined to predict cytomegalovirus infection status. Along with the 666-subject first cohort, a separate validation cohort of over a hundred different subjects was used. All discovery cohort repertoires had been generated using a single sequencing platform. Rather than using new phenotypic data, the later analysis identified candidate immune exposures from TCR beta sequences and from how often those sequences occurred across donors. The study was designed to test whether signatures of past pathogen exposure could be identified by cataloging public T cell receptors. In a later genetic analysis, genome-wide SNP genotypes for about three fifths of the roughly 670 donors were used, and that subset was treated as a discovery cohort. The study used immunosequencing to profile the T cell repertoires of 670 or so subjects and linked those repertoires to cytomegalovirus serostatus.

Library preparation was by the immunoSEQ multiplex PCR assay. The multiplex PCR relied on a mix of 60 forward primers for TCR Vbeta segments and 13 reverse primers for TCR Jbeta segments. A multiplex PCR assay on genomic DNA amplified the CDR3 region of rearranged TCR beta genes. The amplified TCR beta libraries were sequenced on the Illumina HiSeq System as 87-base-pair reads. Per the source publication's procedure: In a later analysis, 77 million or so unique TCR beta chains were counted across the 650 to 700 repertoires, and roughly 11 million of these chains were shared by at least two donors. To remove PCR and sequencing errors, raw reads were error-corrected and collapsed into unique sequences using a nearest-neighbor algorithm that merged closely related sequences. CDR3 sequences were aligned to IMGT reference sequences to assign V, D and J gene segments. Each retained sequence needed at least a six-nucleotide match to both a V gene segment and a J gene segment. Rearrangements were classified as productive when the CDR3 lacked stop codons and remained in frame with V and J, and all other rearrangements were classified as non-productive. CDR3 was defined by IMGT convention, running from the second conserved V-encoded cysteine to the conserved J-encoded phenylalanine. The earlier analysis of approximately 500 of the donors excluded sequences that lacked an unambiguous match to a single V gene segment. In an earlier analysis of 587 of the donors, a V segment was called functional when productive rearrangements were above 56.7%, and segregating when the standard deviation between donors exceeded 5%. To diagnose cytomegalovirus status from the catalog of TCR beta chain sequences, a statistical classification framework was built. A later analysis assigned V and J genes by comparing TCR nucleotide sequences with IMGT/GENE-DB human TR gene sequences. In a later analysis, CDR3 sequences and most-parsimonious VDJ recombination scenarios were assigned using the TCRdist pipeline. In a later analysis, each TCR beta chain was defined by its CDR3 amino acid sequence together with its V-gene family, and reads without a unique V-gene family were excluded. In a later analysis, approximately 590 highly shared, low-generation-probability nucleotide sequences were removed to address suspected cross-contamination and a sequencing artifact. For each public chain, a later analysis derived a clonal expansion index from normalized ranks of inferred template counts within each repertoire. Generation probabilities in a later analysis came from a VDJ recombination model fitted to out-of-frame rearrangements, and those results were checked against IGoR. In a later analysis, hypergeometric tests were used to score TCR-TCR, TCR-HLA and TCR-CMV co-occurrence, with a repertoire-size bias correction applied to TCR pairs. A later analysis estimated false discovery rates by permuting HLA or CMV assignments 20 times. In a later analysis, co-occurring TCRs were grouped using DBSCAN, and TCRdist sequence similarity was added for clustering within HLA-allele-positive subsets. Repertoires with fewer than 30,000 or more than 120,000 public chains, plus five repertoires with anomalous nucleotide sharing, were excluded from co-occurrence clustering. TCRdb provides this immuneACCESS table in a form limited to in-frame rearrangements. Some clones are lacking; in checked studies, under half of them reflect an unresolved V gene, and why the rest are absent is not known. V, J and clone size derive from that table, while D and trimming were established from the DNA sequence. This sample is represented by about 210,000 clones; approximately 80% of them were singletons. The ten biggest clones cover 10% of the sample.

Comment on this clone: Its target antigen remains unknown. Per-nucleotide qualities are absent, and no much larger clonotype sits a single base away.

V is shortened by 5 bases, J by 6 bases, and the region joining them spans 10 bases. Per the germline V gene (reference sequence), SEHNR is the CDR1 and FQNEAQ is the CDR2. CDR3 length: 13 amino acids, cysteine to phenylalanine. Just CDR3 DNA is preserved here, 39 bases in frame from base 1. The cohort consisted of 650 to 850 healthy bone marrow donors. At the time of sampling, all cohort members were nominally healthy, though unrecorded immune exposures were likely present. The donor tested CMV seropositive, placing the donor among the approximately 290 seropositive members of the cohort. Every donor gave a peripheral blood sample, and the peripheral blood mononuclear cells from that sample were used for TCR beta sequencing. Genomic DNA extraction from the blood cell samples was performed with the Qiagen DNeasy Blood Extraction Kit. Paper-wide results and their limitations: A few of the identified cytomegalovirus-associated TCR beta chains were confirmed in vitro to be specific for cytomegalovirus antigens. In a later analysis, TCR association rates were found to vary across HLA loci, with the most associated TCRs seen for DRB1 alleles and the fewest for HLA-C alleles. A further reported finding was that TCR beta sequences accurately predicted the HLA-A and HLA-B alleles for most subjects in the first cohort. Immune exposure information for the cohort was limited to CMV serostatus. In a later analysis, HLA-associated TCR beta chains were found to be more clonally expanded and to have lower generation probabilities than equally common non-associated chains. HLA typing was unavailable for some donors at each locus, so association tests used only the typed subset. In a later analysis, several top co-occurrence clusters were reported to appear linked to parvovirus B19, influenza, CMV and Epstein-Barr virus. The study gave a list of under 200 TCR beta chains associated with cytomegalovirus. Specific HLA alleles were associated with roughly 16,000 TCR beta sequences at a false discovery rate of 0.05 in a later analysis. Across donors, most TCR sequences were observed very rarely, whereas some public TCRs were present in many individuals. Only TCR beta chains were sequenced in this cohort, and the absence of alpha or paired-chain data limited detectable features. Broadly in line with IMGT annotations, most TCR beta V segments showed up in productive rearrangements about 90% or about 30% of the time in an earlier analysis of approximately 600 of the donors. When HLA alleles, especially DR and DQ, strongly co-occurred, attributing TCR associations to individual alleles was difficult. The sequencing pipeline was judged likely to have produced a cluster of highly shared sequence variants as a technical artifact. It was suggested by the authors that the approach could potentially be generalized to other disease states and immunological phenotypes. Most CMV-associated TCR beta chains appeared to be HLA-restricted in a later analysis, and the HLA associations seemed to be driven largely by CMV exposure. The presence/absence analyses assumed that sequencing depth was roughly uniform across donors, and that assumption may not be true. Some IMGT-functional V segments, including TRBV6-2 and TRBV6-3, could not be told apart with the 87-base-pair reads, so those segments were excluded. Cytomegalovirus status was reported to be diagnosed by the classifier with high specificity and sensitivity in both the original and validation cohorts. According to a later genetic analysis, donors in an Asian-associated ancestry cluster had fewer N-insertions in productive TCRs than the approximately 670-donor mean. Linkage disequilibrium might explain the correlated functional status among segregating V segments, but an unknown experimental factor could not be ruled out. V-gene and J-gene trimming of TCR beta chains was associated with a missense DCLRE1C variant in a later genetic analysis, and the association was replicated in an independent cohort. The earlier analysis of approximately 540 of the donors excluded roughly 17 rarely observed V segments, including chromosome 9 orphons, because counts were too low.

The sequenced sample was PBMCs. This chain joins TRBV7-9 to TRBJ2-2; the D gene cannot be named for sure. The receptor was derived from a woman in her forties or fifties in good health and CMV-seropositive. The CDR3 reads CASSPGSPGELFF. The DNA sequence reads TGTGCCAGCAGCCCCGGTAGCCCCGGGGAGCTGTTTTTT. With the portions outside the CDR3 filled from the reference TRBV7-9 and TRBJ2-2 genes, the complete variable region becomes DTGVSQNPRHKITKRGQNVTFRCDPISEHNRLYWYRQTLGQGPEFLTYFQNEAQLEKSRLLSDRFSAERPKGSFSTLEIQRTEQGDSAMYLCASSPGSPGELFFGEGSRLTVL.